These T cell receptor beta chains were read from a single sample in a study of blood T cell repertoires in COVID-19. The repertoire was sequenced with immunoSEQ multiplex PCR; TCRdb's copy has only in-frame clones and lacks some. The sample contains 350,000 or so clones, about 88% of which appear only once. What was sequenced was PBMCs or T cells enriched from blood (not recorded which). All receptors derive from a woman in her 30s who had been exposed to COVID-19. Each CDR3 is given with its conserved first and last residue. The D gene is left open where the match is weak. The size entry is marked missing in some rows and otherwise reads once, few, many or a size class.

J,V,length,size,D,DNA,CDR3
TRBJ2-7,TRBV7-9,14,NA,TRBD2,TGTGCCAGCAGTCCGCTAGCGGTCTCCTACGAGCAGTACTTC,CASSPLAVSYEQYF
TRBJ1-5,TRBV28,14,NA,NA,TGTGCCAGCAGTTTGTCGTTAGCGGGTCAGCCCCAGCATTTT,CASSLSLAGQPQHF
TRBJ2-5,TRBV12-3/TRBV12-4,13,NA,NA,TGTGCCAGCAGTTTAGATGGGGGCATGGCCCAGTACTTC,CASSLDGGMAQYF
TRBJ1-5,TRBV7-2,13,NA,NA,TGTGCCAGCAGCGGACTCCAGGAGCAGCCCCAGCATTTT,CASSGLQEQPQHF
TRBJ1-5,TRBV28,13,few,NA,TGTGCCAGCAGCGGTGAGTATTATCAGCCCCAGCATTTT,CASSGEYYQPQHF
TRBJ1-4,TRBV19,14,NA,NA,TGTGCCAGTCGTCACACAGCAACTAATGAAAAACTGTTTTTT,CASRHTATNEKLFF
TRBJ1-5,TRBV12-3/TRBV12-4,13,NA,NA,TGTGCCAGCAGTCTTCAGGGCGGTCAGCCCCAGCATTTT,CASSLQGGQPQHF
TRBJ1-5,TRBV2,15,NA,TRBD1,TGTGCCAGCCTCCCCGGCCGGGACAGAGAACAGCCCCAGCATTTT,CASLPGRDREQPQHF
TRBJ2-1,TRBV7-9,15,once,TRBD2,TGTGCCAGCAGCTTAGGGACTAGCGGCTACAATGAGCAGTTCTTC,CASSLGTSGYNEQFF
TRBJ2-7,TRBV7-9,16,NA,TRBD2,TGTGCCAGCAGCTGGGGGACTAGCGGGAGGGGCAACGAGCAGTACTTC,CASSWGTSGRGNEQYF
TRBJ2-3,TRBV7-9,15,once,TRBD1,TGTGCCAGCAGCCGACAGGGAGAGGGTGATGATACGCAGTATTTT,CASSRQGEGDDTQYF
TRBJ2-7,TRBV4-2,15,once,TRBD2,TGTGCCAGCAGCCTGACTAGCGGGGAACAATACGAGCAGTACTTC,CASSLTSGEQYEQYF
TRBJ1-5,TRBV30,15,NA,NA,TGTGCCTGGAGTATACCTAACATCGGGTTGCAGCCCCAGCATTTT,CAWSIPNIGLQPQHF
TRBJ2-3,TRBV15,15,NA,NA,TGTGCCACCAGCAGAGCCGGGAGTGCGGCAGATACGCAGTATTTT,CATSRAGSAADTQYF
TRBJ1-6,TRBV23-1,16,NA,NA,TGCGCCAGCAGTCAAGAAGGTCAGGATTATAATTCACCCCTCCACTTT,CASSQEGQDYNSPLHF
TRBJ1-1,TRBV7-3,14,NA,TRBD1,TGTGCCAGCAGGTCCGGGACAGGGGCCACTGAAGCTTTCTTT,CASRSGTGATEAFF
TRBJ2-1,TRBV27,17,NA,TRBD2,TGTGCCAGCAGTTTCAGAAAGGGACTAGCTACTTACAATGAGCAGTTCTTC,CASSFRKGLATYNEQFF
TRBJ2-1,TRBV10-1,15,once,TRBD1,TGCGCCAGCATCACCCACAGGGGGGCAATTGGTGAGCAGTTCTTC,CASITHRGAIGEQFF
TRBJ2-5,TRBV12-3/TRBV12-4,13,NA,TRBD2,TGTGCCAGCAGTTTAGTCGGGAGGGGGACCCAGTACTTC,CASSLVGRGTQYF
TRBJ1-1,TRBV28,14,NA,NA,TGTGCCAGCAGTTTATACCCAGGGAACACTGAAGCTTTCTTT,CASSLYPGNTEAFF
TRBJ2-2,TRBV15,16,NA,TRBD2,TGTGCCACCAGCAGAGGGACTAGCGGGGTAAACGGGGAGCTGTTTTTT,CATSRGTSGVNGELFF
TRBJ1-4,TRBV28,14,NA,NA,TGTGCCAGTGCTGAAGGTGCGGCTAATGAAAAACTGTTTTTT,CASAEGAANEKLFF
TRBJ2-2,TRBV14,16,once,NA,TGTGCCAGCAGCCCCTACCAGGGGATTTTGACCGGGGAGCTGTTTTTT,CASSPYQGILTGELFF
TRBJ2-7,TRBV11-2,14,NA,NA,TGTGCCAGCAGCTTAGAGGGCAGGGCCTACGAGCAGTACTTC,CASSLEGRAYEQYF
TRBJ1-3,TRBV7-3,13,few,NA,TGTGCCAGCAGCTTATGGCCTGGAAACACCATATATTTT,CASSLWPGNTIYF
TRBJ2-7,TRBV28,20,NA,TRBD2,TGTGCCAGCTGTACCGTCGCCGGGACTAGCGGGAGAACGGGCTTGTACGAGCAGTACTTC,CASCTVAGTSGRTGLYEQYF
TRBJ2-7,TRBV11-2,14,NA,NA,TGTGCCAGCAGCTTAGTTGGGGGGAACTACGAGCAGTACTTC,CASSLVGGNYEQYF
TRBJ2-7,TRBV7-2,14,NA,TRBD1,TGTGCCAGCAGTCCCGGGACAGGACCCTACGAGCAGTACTTC,CASSPGTGPYEQYF
TRBJ1-5,TRBV28,15,NA,NA,TGTGCCAGCAGTTTGGGGGGGATGAGGAATCAGCCCCAGCATTTT,CASSLGGMRNQPQHF
TRBJ1-4,TRBV10-3,14,NA,NA,TGTGCCATCAGTGAAGTAGGGGGGGATGAAAAACTGTTTTTT,CAISEVGGDEKLFF
TRBJ2-1,TRBV7-9,19,NA,NA,TGTGCCAGCAGCTTATATTCTTCGGACTACACCGTCCCGGGGGATGAGCAGTTCTTC,CASSLYSSDYTVPGDEQFF
TRBJ1-4,TRBV19,12,NA,TRBD1,TGTGCCAGTGGAACAGGGGGTGGAAAACTGTTTTTT,CASGTGGGKLFF
TRBJ2-3,TRBV5-1,15,NA,NA,TGCGCCAGCAGCCAAGGGGCAAGAAGCACAGATACGCAGTATTTT,CASSQGARSTDTQYF
TRBJ1-2,TRBV28,15,NA,NA,TGTGCCAGCAGTTTGGGCGCGGGCGGCAACTATGGCTACACCTTC,CASSLGAGGNYGYTF
TRBJ2-7,TRBV5-1,15,NA,NA,TGCGCCAGCTCCCGGGTGGGTTCTGCGACGTACGAGCAGTACTTC,CASSRVGSATYEQYF
TRBJ1-1,TRBV7-9,16,NA,NA,TGTGCCAGCAGCCGACCGGTCGCGGGGTCGGACACTGAAGCTTTCTTT,CASSRPVAGSDTEAFF
TRBJ1-5,TRBV10-2,14,NA,TRBD1,TGCGCCAGCAGTTGGACAGGGCTCGATCAGCCCCAGCATTTT,CASSWTGLDQPQHF
TRBJ2-2,TRBV5-1,16,NA,TRBD2,TGCGCCAGCAGACTAGCGGGTATCCCGGGTACCGGGGAGCTGTTTTTT,CASRLAGIPGTGELFF
TRBJ2-3,TRBV9,14,NA,NA,TGTGCCAGCAGCGTAGACCCGGAGACAGATACGCAGTATTTT,CASSVDPETDTQYF
TRBJ2-1,TRBV6-5,13,NA,NA,TGTGCCAGCAACCAGGGGTTGAACAATGAGCAGTTCTTC,CASNQGLNNEQFF
TRBJ1-2,TRBV6-6,15,NA,TRBD1,TGTGCCAGCAGTTACTCCCCGACAGGGGGACATGGCTACACCTTC,CASSYSPTGGHGYTF
TRBJ1-1,TRBV15,16,NA,TRBD1,TGTGCCACCAGCAGAGATTCGGGGACAGGGGCCACTGAAGCTTTCTTT,CATSRDSGTGATEAFF
TRBJ1-2,TRBV25-1,13,few,NA,TGTGCCAGCAGTGTAGAAGATTACTATGGCTACACCTTC,CASSVEDYYGYTF
TRBJ1-6,TRBV28,15,NA,TRBD1,TGTGCCAGCCAACCGGGACAGGGAAACCTTTCACCCCTCCACTTT,CASQPGQGNLSPLHF
TRBJ1-5,TRBV5-1,15,few,NA,TGCGCCAGCAGCTTGGCACCAGGGAGCAATCAGCCCCAGCATTTT,CASSLAPGSNQPQHF
TRBJ1-1,TRBV27,14,few,NA,TGTGCCAGCAGTTTATCGGTGGGGGGGACTGAAGCTTTCTTT,CASSLSVGGTEAFF
TRBJ2-2,TRBV7-3,15,NA,TRBD2,TGTGCCAGCAGGGTAGCGGGAGCGAACACCGGGGAGCTGTTTTTT,CASRVAGANTGELFF
TRBJ1-6,TRBV28,11,NA,NA,TGTGCCAGCAGTCACGTCGAGCCCCTCCACTTT,CASSHVEPLHF
TRBJ1-6,TRBV6-5,14,NA,NA,TGTGCCAGCAGTTACGAAGGGAGGATTTCACCCCTCCACTTT,CASSYEGRISPLHF